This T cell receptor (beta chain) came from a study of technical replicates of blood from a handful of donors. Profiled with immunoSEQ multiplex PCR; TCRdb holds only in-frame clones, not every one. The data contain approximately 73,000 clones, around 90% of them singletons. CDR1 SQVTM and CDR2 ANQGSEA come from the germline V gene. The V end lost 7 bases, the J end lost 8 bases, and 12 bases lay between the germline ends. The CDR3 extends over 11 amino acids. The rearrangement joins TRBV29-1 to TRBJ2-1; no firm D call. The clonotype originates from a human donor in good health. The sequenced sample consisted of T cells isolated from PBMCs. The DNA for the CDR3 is TGCAGCGGCAAGATCAGTTATGAGCAGTTCTTC. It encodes CSGKISYEQFF.